The rows below give T cell receptor beta chains drawn from one sample of a study of blood T cells in healthy people across ages. MiXCR was run by TCRdb on the 5' RACE reads, yielding one entry per CDR3 protein. In the table there are roughly 800,000 distinct CDR3 sequences, 58% of which are singletons. Sequencing was done on a sample of blood. Receptors originate from a man aged 25-40 years in good health. Both conserved end residues are part of each CDR3. A D gene is named only where the DNA matches it firmly. Some rows mark clone size as missing; the rest say once, few, many or name a class of expanded clone.

V gene	D gene	clone size	CDR3 length	J gene	CDR3 DNA	CDR3 protein
TRBV20-1	-	-	11	TRBJ2-1	TGCAGTGCTAACCAGGGCGATGAGCAGTTCTTC	CSANQGDEQFF
TRBV12-3/TRBV12-4	-	many	13	TRBJ2-7	TGTGCCAGCAGTTTAGCGGGGCCCTACGAGCAGTACTTC	CASSLAGPYEQYF
TRBV14	-	once	17	TRBJ2-1	TGTGCCAGCAGCCCTCGATCGAGCGTGGGGCCGAATAATGAGCAGTTCTTC	CASSPRSSVGPNNEQFF
TRBV29-1	TRBD1	-	15	TRBJ1-2	TGCAGCGACGATGGACAGGGGATGGGGGACTATGGCTACACCTTC	CSDDGQGMGDYGYTF
TRBV10-3	TRBD1	-	18	TRBJ1-4	TGTGCCATCAGTGAAGGCACGAGGACAGGGCTCATAGGGGAAAAACTGTTTTTT	CAISEGTRTGLIGEKLFF
TRBV5-1	-	-	16	TRBJ2-4	TGCGCCAGCAGCTTTGGAGGCAACGTGGAACAAAACATTCAGTACTTC	CASSFGGNVEQNIQYF
TRBV4-2	-	-	14	TRBJ2-1	TGTGCCAGCAGCCAAGAGAGGATGAGCGATGAGCAGTTCTTC	CASSQERMSDEQFF
TRBV20-1	TRBD2	-	14	TRBJ2-1	TGCAGTGCTCAGAGCGGGGGGCCATCCAATGAGCAGTTCTTC	CSAQSGGPSNEQFF
TRBV7-2	TRBD2	-	16	TRBJ2-1	TGTGCCAGCAGCTTACGGGTGGGAGGGAACTACAATGAGCAGTTCTTC	CASSLRVGGNYNEQFF
TRBV28	-	-	14	TRBJ1-6	TGTGCCAGCAGTTTCGCCGAGGGGGATTCACCCCTCCACTTT	CASSFAEGDSPLHF
TRBV7-2	-	-	15	TRBJ2-1	TGTGCCAGCAGAGGGTCGAGGAGCTCCTACAATGAGCAGTTCTTC	CASRGSRSSYNEQFF
TRBV28	-	-	12	TRBJ2-7	TGTGCCAGCAGTCTAACGTCGCGCGAGCAGTACTTC	CASSLTSREQYF
TRBV4-1	-	-	16	TRBJ2-7	TGCGCCAGCAGCCCGATTGAAGGAGCGCATAGCTACGAGCAGTACTTC	CASSPIEGAHSYEQYF
TRBV20-1	-	-	12	TRBJ2-7	TGCAGTGCTCCGGACCTCTCCTACGAGCAGTACTTC	CSAPDLSYEQYF
TRBV27	-	-	14	TRBJ2-7	TGTGCCAGCAGTTCTTACGAGACAGTGGAGGAGCAGTACTTC	CASSSYETVEEQYF
TRBV9	-	-	16	TRBJ2-3	TGTGCCAGCAGCTCCCGAGGGCCCCCTAGCACAGATACGCAGTATTTT	CASSSRGPPSTDTQYF
TRBV20-1	-	-	11	TRBJ2-7	TGCAGTGCTTCCCACCCCTACGAGCAGTACTTC	CSASHPYEQYF
TRBV20-1	-	-	11	TRBJ2-3	TGCAGTGCCCGACAGGCCTTGTTGGGGTATTTT	CSARQALLGYF
TRBV7-6	-	-	14	TRBJ2-4	TGTGCCAGCAGCTTAGCAGCCCCCGGCCGGGAGCAGTACTTC	CASSLAAPGREQYF
TRBV10-1	TRBD1	-	17	TRBJ2-4	TGCGCCAGGACTCCGGGACAGGGGCGATTAGCCAAAAACATTCAGTACTTC	CARTPGQGRLAKNIQYF